This T cell receptor beta chain was retrieved from a study of cytomegalovirus exposure and HLA in healthy donors. Study-level points and caveats: Beyond CMV serostatus, there was no information to go on about immune exposure. About 87% or about 30% of the time was how often most TCR beta V segments were productive, according to an earlier analysis.

60 Vbeta and 13 Jbeta primers were used in PCR. Generated by immunoSEQ multiplex PCR, the TCRdb table keeps only in-frame clones and is missing some. The data contain 130,000 to 150,000 clones, roughly 70% of them singletons. Comments on this clone: Antigen unknown.

V shed 0 bases, J shed 0 bases, and the junction held 3 bases outside the gene matches. The CDR3 is 16 residues long. Germline V gives CDR1 SGHRS, CDR2 YFSETQ. The chain joins TRBV5-1 to TRBJ1-1; 9 nucleotides agree with TRBD1. Sequencing used PBMCs. This sequence was found in a young man in good health and CMV-seropositive. Written as DNA, the CDR3 is TGCGCCAGCAGCTTGGATCACAGGGGGCTGAACACTGAAGCTTTCTTT. Amino acids: CASSLDHRGLNTEAFF.